The 17 T cell receptor beta chains reported below all come from one sample, sequenced in a study of blood T cells in healthy people across ages. Primed by a sample-barcoded 5' primer and a J-beta primer mix, a second PCR proceeded for about 7 to 11 cycles. TCRdb re-analysed the 5' RACE reads in MiXCR, keeping a single row per CDR3 protein. Of 1.4 million to 1.5 million distinct CDR3 sequences in the sample, around 42% were seen once. The material sequenced was blood. These receptors all come from a woman younger than 30 in good health.

J is TRBJ2-6 and V is TRBV6-5; D remains ambiguous. Trimming cost V 6 bases and J 1 base, with 10 bases left between them. The germline gives CDR1 MNHEY, CDR2 SVGAGI. The CDR3 loop spans 15 amino acids. In DNA form, the CDR3 reads TGTGCCAGCAGCTCCCTACAGTCTGGGGCCAACGTCCTGACTTTC. The encoded protein is CASSSLQSGANVLTF.

The chain is built from TRBV9 and TRBJ2-3, with TRBD2 matching 14 bases. The CDR3 has 19 residues. The germline V gene has CDR1 SGDLS and CDR2 YYNGEE. V shed 0 bases, J shed 0 bases, and the junction held 6 bases outside the gene matches. The CDR3 DNA is TGTGCCAGCAGCGTAGGACGGACTAGCGGGGGGCCTAGCACAGATACGCAGTATTTT. It yields the protein CASSVGRTSGGPSTDTQYF. Based on the CDR3 plus reference TRBV9 and TRBJ2-3, the full variable domain is DSGVTQTPKHLITATGQRVTLRCSPRSGDLSVYWYQQSLDQGLQFLIQYYNGEERAKGNILERFSAQQFPDLHSELNLSSLELGDSALYFCASSVGRTSGGPSTDTQYFGPGTRLTVL.

The chain couples TRBV3-1 to TRBJ1-6; 8 bases are shared with TRBD1. After removal of 3 bases from V and 7 bases from J, the junction contained 14 bases not matched to a gene. Germline values: CDR1 LGHDT, CDR2 YNNKEL (reference sequence). The CDR3 has 18 residues. The CDR3 protein is CASSQSPGTGSVNSPLHF. CDR3 nucleotide sequence: TGTGCCAGCAGCCAGAGTCCCGGGACAGGATCGGTAAATTCACCCCTCCACTTT.

This clonotype was observed a handful of times. The chain uses TRBV7-8 and TRBJ2-1; D is uncertain. Trimming left V 5 bases short and J 8 bases short, with 13 bases between. The V gene's germline CDR1 is SGHVS and CDR2 FQNEAQ. CDR3 length: 13 amino acids. CDR3 residues: CASSLLQVDEQFF. CDR3 sequence (DNA): TGTGCCAGCAGCCTTCTACAAGTCGATGAGCAGTTCTTC.

The V gene is TRBV20-1, the J gene TRBJ2-3; 8 bases match TRBD2. Losses at the gene ends were 6 bases for V and 1 base for J; bases not matched to a gene: 9. In germline, CDR1 is DFQATT, CDR2 SNEGSKA (reference sequence). The CDR3 consists of 15 residues. CDR3 bases: TGCAGTGCCACCGGTCCAGCGGGAGGCACAGATACGCAGTATTTT. This gives the protein CSATGPAGGTDTQYF.

This chain joins TRBV20-1 and TRBJ2-7, with 8 bases that match TRBD1. This CDR3 has 13 amino acids. J gave up 1 base and V 5 bases, and 4 bases lay outside the gene matches. Germline V gives CDR1 DFQATT, CDR2 SNEGSKA (reference sequence). CDR3 region: CSASGGPSYEQYF. The CDR3 coding sequence is TGCAGTGCTTCAGGGGGCCCTTCCTACGAGCAGTACTTC.

This chain joins TRBV12-3 or TRBV12-4 and TRBJ1-2; D is undetermined. The CDR3 runs 16 residues. The V end lost 5 bases, the J end lost 4 bases, and 20 bases lay between the germline ends. The CDR3 nucleotides are TGTGCCAGCAGTCAGTACCCGGGGAGCCCCTTCTATGGCTACACCTTC. Protein sequence: CASSQYPGSPFYGYTF.

The V and J genes are TRBV28 and TRBJ2-7, with 7 bases matching TRBD2. The CDR3 runs to 17 residues. With V trimmed by 5 bases and J by 6 bases, 19 bases remained unmatched. Germline CDR1 is MDHEN and CDR2 is SYDVKM. The CDR3 spells CASSVYGFGGTIVEQYF. The CDR3, as DNA: TGTGCCAGCAGTGTTTATGGGTTTGGGGGGACTATTGTCGAGCAGTACTTC.

This clonotype turned up a few times. This chain links TRBV6-5 with TRBJ2-3, with 10 bases that match TRBD1. The CDR3 is 17 amino acids. The V segment lost 6 bases and the J segment 2 bases; nucleotides outside the gene matches: 11. The germline gives CDR1 MNHEY, CDR2 SVGAGI. The CDR3 region has the DNA TGTGCCAGCAGAGTTACTGGGACAGGGGCATACACAGATACGCAGTATTTT. It is translated as CASRVTGTGAYTDTQYF.

This rearrangement joins TRBV6-1 to TRBJ2-1; tentatively, D is TRBD2 (6 bases). With 4 bases removed from V and 1 base from J, the gap between germline ends came to 17 bases. The CDR3 runs to 17 residues. Germline V CDR1 and CDR2: MNHNS, SASEGT. CDR3 region: CASSVPLRGISYNEQFF. Here the CDR3 DNA reads TGTGCCAGCAGTGTCCCCCTCCGGGGGATATCCTACAATGAGCAGTTCTTC.

V is TRBV20-1 and J is TRBJ1-1, with D perhaps matching TRBD1 (6 bases). The length of the CDR3 is 13 residues. V was trimmed by 3 bases and J by 6 bases, leaving 14 bases between them. Germline loops: CDR1 DFQATT, CDR2 SNEGSKA (reference sequence). DNA for the CDR3: TGCAGTGCTAGGGGCAGGGGTTCTGCTGAAGCTTTCTTT. Amino acid sequence: CSARGRGSAEAFF.

The chain joins TRBV7-2 to TRBJ2-1, with D maybe TRBD1 (6 bases). With 5 bases removed from V and 0 bases from J, the gap between germline ends came to 11 bases. This CDR3 contains 15 residues. Germline V gives CDR1 SGHTA, CDR2 FQGNSA. The CDR3 spells CASSRTVNSYNEQFF. The CDR3 nucleotides read TGTGCCAGCAGCCGGACAGTGAACTCCTACAATGAGCAGTTCTTC. The full variable domain, rest sourced from reference TRBV7-2 and TRBJ2-1, is GAGVSQSPSNKVTEKGKDVELRCDPISGHTALYWYRQSLGQGLEFLIYFQGNSAPDKSGLPSDRFSAERTGGSVSTLTIQRTQQEDSAVYLCASSRTVNSYNEQFFGPGTRLTVL.

The genes are TRBV11-2 and TRBJ2-5; D is possibly TRBD1 (7 bases). The V gene lost 5 bases and the J gene lost 11 bases, with 21 bases spanning the gap. The V gene's germline CDR1 is SGHAT and CDR2 FQNNGV. The CDR3 length is 14 residues. CDR3 DNA: TGTGCCAGCAGCCCCCGGCAGGGGGGCAATGAGCAGTACTTC. It codes for CASSPRQGGNEQYF. The full variable domain, rest sourced from reference TRBV11-2 and TRBJ2-5, is EAGVAQSPRYKIIEKRQSVAFWCNPISGHATLYWYQQILGQGPKLLIQFQNNGVVDDSQLPKDRFSAERLKGVDSTLKIQPAKLEDSAVYLCASSPRQGGNEQYFGPGTRLLVL.

This clonotype was seen a few times. V and J are TRBV20-1 and TRBJ2-1; 8 nucleotides line up with TRBD2. The germline gives CDR1 DFQATT, CDR2 SNEGSKA (reference sequence). The CDR3 runs 14 residues. J was trimmed by 8 bases and V by 3 bases; bases with no gene match: 9. CDR3 loop: CSASPVAGKDEQFF. The CDR3 bases are TGCAGTGCTAGTCCCGTAGCGGGGAAGGATGAGCAGTTCTTC.

CDR3 in DNA: TGTGCCAGCAGACCGATTGGGTCGGTCAATGAGCAGTTCTTC. Translation gives CASRPIGSVNEQFF. The V and J genes are TRBV6-6 and TRBJ2-1; no reliable D call. V lost 6 bases, J lost 6 bases, and 15 bases lay in between. The CDR3 covers 14 residues. In germline, CDR1 is MNHNY, CDR2 SVGAGI (reference sequence).

The chain links TRBV29-1 to TRBJ2-6; D might be TRBD1 (6 bases). V dropped 7 bases and J dropped 4 bases, with 20 bases sitting between them. CDR3 size: 16 residues. Germline V CDR1 and CDR2: SQVTM, ANQGSEA. CDR3 bases: TGCAGCGCCCTCGCCCCGCAGGGGCACGGGGCCAACGTCCTGACTTTC. Its protein is CSALAPQGHGANVLTF. The whole variable domain, filled in from reference TRBV29-1 and TRBJ2-6, reads SAVISQKPSRDICQRGTSLTIQCQVDSQVTMMFWYRQQPGQSLTLIATANQGSEATYESGFVIDKFPISRPNLTFSTLTVSNMSPEDSSIYLCSALAPQGHGANVLTFGAGSRLTVL.

The chain couples TRBV5-1 to TRBJ2-3; D is perhaps TRBD1 (6 bases). Trimming took 0 bases from V and 6 from J, leaving 11 bases between them. Germline V lookup: CDR1 SGHRS, CDR2 YFSETQ. This CDR3 comprises 14 residues. The CDR3 reads CASSLGKGEDTQYF. CDR3 sequence (DNA): TGCGCCAGCAGCTTGGGGAAGGGGGAGGATACGCAGTATTTT.